The clone carrying this T cell receptor beta chain has ten or more counts. The antigen is unknown. Germline CDR1 reads SGHVS; CDR2 reads FQNEAQ. Trimming took 4 bases from V and 5 from J; bases not matched to a gene: 6. The CDR3 totals 14 residues. One entry per CDR3 protein, called by TCRdb with MiXCR from the 5' RACE reads. The repertoire holds a few hundred thousand distinct CDR3 sequences, 6.2% seen once, with 15% in the top ten. These data are taken from a study of T cells after yellow fever vaccination. Study-wide findings and caveats: Few clonotypes appeared in both CD4 and CD8 compartments. Reappearance after the booster was observed for most primary-vaccination clones (96% CD4, about 86% CD8).

This material consisted of PBMCs, taken 5 days after the yellow fever booster vaccination. This sequence originates from a man aged 30 to 39 who received the YFV17D yellow fever vaccine. This rearrangement joins TRBV7-8 to TRBJ2-7; 9 bases fit TRBD2. In nucleotides, the CDR3 is TGTGCCAGCAGCTCCCCGGGACTAGCCCACGAGCAGTACTTC. Its protein is CASSSPGLAHEQYF.